The 10 T cell receptor beta chains below were found in one sample sequenced in a study of blood T cells in healthy people across ages. Together with a sample-barcoded 5' primer, a J-beta primer mix was included in a second PCR lasting about 6 to 11 cycles. MiXCR, run by TCRdb on the 5' RACE reads, gives a single entry per CDR3 protein. Among 800,000 to 950,000 distinct CDR3 sequences listed, almost 30% were seen once. This sample also appeared in a second study, on T cells of mothers and their children.

The sample taken for sequencing was blood. These receptors were taken from a woman in her thirties or forties in good health.

This clonotype appeared many times. The gene calls are TRBV29-1 and TRBJ2-7; tentatively, D is TRBD2 (5 bases). The germline V and J ends were trimmed by 4 bases and 5 bases, with 12 bases remaining between them. The germline CDR1 and CDR2 sequences are SQVTM and ANQGSEA. This CDR3 has 12 amino acids. The CDR3 loop is CSVALPGDEQYF. The DNA of the CDR3 is TGCAGCGTTGCACTCCCCGGGGACGAGCAGTACTTC.

This clonotype was counted between two and nine times. The rearrangement links TRBV3-1 to TRBJ1-2; D unclear. V lost 0 bases and J lost 4, with 15 bases in between. The length of the CDR3 is 16 residues. Germline V CDR1 and CDR2: LGHDT, YNNKEL (reference sequence). CDR3 region: CASSQDQTGFRYGYTF. The CDR3 nucleotides read TGTGCCAGCAGCCAAGACCAGACGGGATTTCGCTATGGCTACACCTTC.

This clonotype appeared many times. This chain links TRBV7-2 with TRBJ2-6; a weak D match, TRBD1 (5 bases). Looked up from germline, CDR1 is SGHTA and CDR2 is FQGNSA. Deletions cut 2 bases from V and 11 bases from J, with 13 bases between. There are 14 residues in the CDR3. DNA for the CDR3: TGTGCCAGCAGCTTAAAGTTCTTAGGGGACGTCCTGACTTTC. As protein: CASSLKFLGDVLTF.

The chain couples TRBV2 to TRBJ1-1; possibly TRBD1 for D (5 bases). The CDR3 is 14 residues long. V was trimmed by 7 bases and J by 2 bases, leaving 14 bases between them. CDR1 SNHLY and CDR2 FYNNEI come from the germline V gene. The CDR3 nucleotides are TGTGCCAGCATTCGGGGGTTGGATAACACTGAAGCTTTCTTT. This gives the protein CASIRGLDNTEAFF.

V usage is TRBV5-5 and J usage is TRBJ2-1; D gene ambiguous. V dropped 3 bases and J dropped 5 bases, with 9 bases sitting between them. Germline values: CDR1 SGHKS, CDR2 YYEKEE (reference sequence). This CDR3 spans 13 amino acids. The CDR3 loop reads CASSSPGNNEQFF. The DNA for the CDR3 is TGTGCCAGCAGCTCCCCGGGTAACAATGAGCAGTTCTTC. The complete variable domain, with remaining parts taken from reference TRBV5-5 and TRBJ2-1, reads DAGVTQSPTHLIKTRGQQVTLRCSPISGHKSVSWYQQVLGQGPQFIFQYYEKEERGRGNFPDRFSARQFPNYSSELNVNALLLGDSALYLCASSSPGNNEQFFGPGTRLTVL.

A remark on this clonotype: This could be a read error, since a much larger clone is one nucleotide away. The chain joins TRBV5-5 to TRBJ2-5; 8 nucleotides match TRBD2. The CDR3 has 16 amino acids. CDR1 and CDR2 (germline): SGHKS, YYEKEE (reference sequence). The CDR3 reads CTSSLTWTSSQETQYF. CDR3 in DNA: TGTACCAGCAGCTTGACATGGACTAGCTCCCAAGAGACCCAGTACTTC.

The genes are TRBV28 and TRBJ1-1; weak D call: TRBD1 (6 bases). V lost 3 bases, J lost 0 bases, and 20 bases lay in between. The germline V gene has CDR1 MDHEN and CDR2 SYDVKM. CDR3 size: 18 residues. The CDR3 DNA reads as TGTGCCAGCAGTTTCGCTTTGGGGGGGGCAGGGGTGAACACTGAAGCTTTCTTT. This translates into CASSFALGGAGVNTEAFF.

The DNA of the CDR3 is TGTGCCAGCAGTCTACAGGGGTGCAACGAGCAGTACTTC. It is translated as CASSLQGCNEQYF. The chain employs TRBV12-3 or TRBV12-4 and TRBJ2-5, with 7 bases that match TRBD1. TRBJ2-7 matches the DNA end more closely, so the J call is doubtful. CDR3 length equals 13 residues.

Worth noting for this clonotype: This clone may be a read error of a much larger clone one base away. CDR3 region: CASRTTGGLGRGTQYF. The DNA for the CDR3 is TGTGCCAGCAGGACAACAGGGGGCTTAGGGAGAGGTACGCAGTATTTT. The chain recombines TRBV7-8 with TRBJ2-3; TRBD1 aligns across 9 bases. The CDR3 sequence is 16 residues long. V lost 6 bases and J lost 8; bases outside the gene matches: 15. In germline, CDR1 is SGHVS, CDR2 FQNEAQ.

This clonotype appeared many times. The chain joins TRBV7-2 to TRBJ1-2; TRBD1 matches at 9 bases. Germline V gene sequence: CDR1 SGHTA, CDR2 FQGNSA. V lost 8 bases to trimming and J lost 7 bases; unmatched junction nucleotides: 14. CDR3 length: 15 residues. The CDR3 is CASSSLIQGAGGYTF. CDR3 coding DNA: TGTGCCAGCTCCTCCCTGATACAGGGGGCTGGTGGCTACACCTTC.